The 20 T cell receptor beta chains presented below share a single source sample, sequenced in a study of control samples from healthy donors and cancer patients. Produced via immunoSEQ multiplex PCR; TCRdb's table is partial and in-frame only. The data contain about 130,000 clones, about nine tenths of them seen just once; the ten biggest clones take up approximately 2.7%. Material: blood. The receptors stem from a man younger than 35 in good health.

The J gene is TRBJ2-2, the V gene TRBV6-5; no definite D call. From germline, CDR1 is MNHEY and CDR2 SVGAGI. The CDR3 length is 14 residues. With 2 bases removed from V and 7 bases from J, the gap between germline ends came to 11 bases. CDR3 nucleotide sequence: TGTGCCAGCAGTTACACAGACCTCCTCGGGGAGCTGTTTTTT. It encodes CASSYTDLLGELFF.

The chain is built from TRBV11-2 and TRBJ2-2; tentatively, D is TRBD1 (5 bases). The V end was cut by 8 bases, the J end by 0 bases, with 7 bases between. Germline loops: CDR1 SGHAT, CDR2 FQNNGV. The CDR3 contains 13 residues. The CDR3 is CASSTANTGELFF. The DNA for the CDR3 is TGTGCCAGCTCGACAGCGAACACCGGGGAGCTGTTTTTT. Full variable domain (rest looked up from reference TRBV11-2 and TRBJ2-2): EAGVAQSPRYKIIEKRQSVAFWCNPISGHATLYWYQQILGQGPKLLIQFQNNGVVDDSQLPKDRFSAERLKGVDSTLKIQPAKLEDSAVYLCASSTANTGELFFGEGSRLTVL.

The chain employs TRBV5-1 and TRBJ1-2, with TRBD1 identical over 7 bases. The CDR3 consists of 14 residues. Trimming took 0 bases from V and 4 from J; bases not matched to a gene: 3. Germline V CDR1 and CDR2: SGHRS, YFSETQ. The CDR3 DNA is TGCGCCAGCAGCTTGGAAACAGGGGCCTATGGCTACACCTTC. It translates to CASSLETGAYGYTF. Full variable domain (rest looked up from reference TRBV5-1 and TRBJ1-2): KAGVTQTPRYLIKTRGQQVTLSCSPISGHRSVSWYQQTPGQGLQFLFEYFSETQRNKGNFPGRFSGRQFSNSRSEMNVSTLELGDSALYLCASSLETGAYGYTFGSGTRLTVV.

In this sample, this clone turned up once. J is TRBJ2-7 and V is TRBV5-6; maybe TRBD1 (6 bases). This CDR3 is 16 amino acids long. Trimming cost V 0 bases and J 6 bases, with 19 bases left between them. Germline assignment: CDR1 SGHDT and CDR2 YYEEEE. This chain's CDR3 is CASSLGARIGGSEQYF. CDR3 bases: TGTGCCAGCAGCTTGGGGGCCCGGATAGGGGGATCCGAGCAGTACTTC.

This chain connects TRBV6-5 to TRBJ2-2, with a tentative D call TRBD2 (5 bases). Trimming stripped 11 bases from V and 6 bases from J, with 16 bases between. This CDR3 contains 13 residues. The germline V gene has CDR1 MNHEY and CDR2 SVGAGI. CDR3 protein: CAVYGVSAGELFF. The CDR3 region has the DNA TGTGCCGTCTACGGGGTGTCGGCCGGGGAGCTGTTTTTT.

This clone appeared once. The chain is built from TRBV5-4 and TRBJ1-6; TRBD1 aligns across 12 bases. The CDR3 spans 17 residues. CDR1 SGHNT and CDR2 YYREEE come from the germline V gene (reference sequence). The J segment lost 10 bases and the V segment lost 3 bases, leaving 11 bases of the junction unmatched. The CDR3 region has the DNA TGTGCCAGCAGCTCCCTATTCCCGGGACAGGGGGCCTCACCCCTCCACTTT. Residues: CASSSLFPGQGASPLHF.

The chain joins TRBV10-3 to TRBJ1-2; weak D call: TRBD1 (6 bases). CDR3 size: 12 residues. Germline V gives CDR1 ENHRY, CDR2 SYGVKD. V was pared by 5 bases and J by 4 bases, with 8 bases between. CDR3 DNA sequence: TGTGCCATCAGTTGGGACACCTATGGCTACACCTTC. Its protein is CAISWDTYGYTF.

As for this clone: One end of the junction varies from germline; a read error may be responsible. V is TRBV12-3 or TRBV12-4 and J is TRBJ2-3, with D possibly TRBD2 on 6 matching bases. The CDR3 is 11 amino acids. This chain's CDR3 is CASSLGTFLFF. The DNA for the CDR3 is TGTGCCAGCAGTTTGGGGACTTTCTTGTTTTTT.

The chain joins TRBV29-1 to TRBJ1-1; 7 bases align to TRBD1. The CDR3 has 13 residues. The V and J ends lost 7 bases and 6 bases, in that order; junction bases with no gene match: 11. Germline-derived CDR1 and CDR2 are SQVTM and ANQGSEA. CDR3: CSARQGIVAEAFF. The DNA of the CDR3 is TGCAGCGCTCGACAGGGTATAGTCGCTGAAGCTTTCTTT.

The chain couples TRBV7-3 to TRBJ2-2, with D uncertain. The CDR3 contains 15 residues. Trimming shortened V by 1 base and J by 4 bases, and 10 bases separated the two germline ends. CDR1 is SGHTA and CDR2 is FQGTGA in the germline V gene. CDR3 in DNA: TGTGCCAGCAGCTTAAGTGGGTCGAGCACCGGGGAGCTGTTTTTT. Translation: CASSLSGSSTGELFF.

CDR3 amino acids: CASSQAALGQNQETQYF. CDR3 coding DNA: TGTGCCAGCAGCCAAGCCGCCCTGGGACAGAACCAAGAGACCCAGTACTTC. The V call is TRBV3-1 (or the pseudogene TRBV3-2), the J call TRBJ2-5; 7 nucleotides align to TRBD1. This CDR3 comprises 17 residues. The germline V gene encodes CDR1 LGHDT and CDR2 YNNKEL (reference sequence). V trimming: 1 base; J trimming: 0 bases; junction bases outside the gene matches: 8.

This clone has a handful of counts. V is TRBV3-1 (or the pseudogene TRBV3-2) and J is TRBJ1-5; D remains unclear. Germline V CDR1 and CDR2: LGHDT, YNNKEL (reference sequence). The CDR3 totals 13 residues. Trimming pared 1 base from V and 5 bases from J, leaving 6 bases between. CDR3 sequence reads: CASSQGQYQPQHF. CDR3 bases: TGTGCCAGCAGCCAAGGACAATATCAGCCCCAGCATTTT.

The genes are TRBV28 and TRBJ1-2, with a tentative D call TRBD1 (5 bases). This CDR3 comprises 15 residues. The germline V gene has CDR1 MDHEN and CDR2 SYDVKM. Trimming removed 5 bases from V and 6 bases from J, with 19 bases in between. The CDR3 is CASSTKGSGRDGYTF. For the CDR3, the DNA is TGTGCCAGCAGTACTAAGGGGAGTGGTAGGGATGGCTACACCTTC.

The V call is TRBV10-1, the J call TRBJ2-1; perhaps TRBD1 as D (6 bases). Trimming took 3 bases from V and 15 from J, leaving 18 bases between them. CDR3 length equals 13 residues. Looked up from germline, CDR1 is WNHNN and CDR2 is SYGVQD (reference sequence). CDR3 nucleotides: TGCGCCAGCAGTGAAGAACTGGGACAACTTCCGTTCTTC. It translates to CASSEELGQLPFF.

This chain uses TRBV28 with TRBJ1-2; D is undetermined. CDR3 length: 11 amino acids. Trimming cost V 6 bases and J 7 bases, with 9 bases left between them. In germline, CDR1 is MDHEN, CDR2 SYDVKM. The CDR3 protein is CASRQDGGYTF. The DNA for the CDR3 is TGTGCCAGCAGACAAGACGGTGGCTACACCTTC.

The chain has TRBV2 and TRBJ2-1, with D uncertain. V lost 6 bases and J 12 bases, leaving 12 bases between the germline ends. Germline CDR1 is SNHLY and CDR2 is FYNNEI. This CDR3 is built from 11 residues. The CDR3 loop is CASRGTGSQFF. CDR3 coding DNA: TGTGCCAGCAGGGGAACCGGCTCGCAGTTCTTC.

This rearrangement joins TRBV1 to TRBJ2-1; the table gives TRBD2 as D, unverified against the DNA. TRBV1 is classified as a pseudogene. CDR3 length: 13 residues. The CDR3 region has the DNA TGCACCAGCAGTGGAGGAAACTACAATGAGCAGTTCTTC. Translated, it gives CTSSGGNYNEQFF.

This chain uses TRBV6-5 with TRBJ2-7, with D hard to call. V shed 6 bases and J shed 1 base, with 16 bases lying between them. CDR1 and CDR2 from the germline V gene are MNHEY and SVGAGI. The CDR3 sequence is 15 residues long. This CDR3 reads CASRAAADVSYEQYF. CDR3 bases: TGTGCCAGCAGGGCGGCGGCAGACGTTTCCTACGAGCAGTACTTC.

This chain uses TRBV7-3 with TRBJ2-3; no clear D gene. The CDR3 is made up of 12 amino acids. V dropped 3 bases and J dropped 5 bases, with 6 bases sitting between them. CDR1 is SGHTA, CDR2 FQGTGA, per germline. CDR3 DNA: TGTGCCAGCAGCTTGACGGGAGATACGCAGTATTTT. It specifies CASSLTGDTQYF.

This clone was seen just once. J is TRBJ2-5 and V is TRBV7-2, with D possibly matching TRBD2 (5 bases). The CDR3 has 14 amino acids. Germline CDR1 and CDR2: SGHTA and FQGNSA. The germline V and J ends were trimmed by 0 bases and 3 bases, with 8 bases remaining between them. The CDR3 spells CASSLALAKETQYF. CDR3 nucleotides: TGTGCCAGCAGCTTAGCCCTAGCTAAAGAGACCCAGTACTTC.